One sample yielded the 18 T cell receptor beta chains listed below, sequenced in a study of radiotherapy plus CTLA-4 blockade in lung cancer (dated by TCRdb to the late 2010s). The library was obtained by the immunoSEQ multiplex PCR assay. As stored in TCRdb, this immuneACCESS dataset retains in-frame rearrangements with V and J assigned. A fraction of the clones does not appear; measured against another copy, unresolved V genes explain less than half of the discrepancy, and the remainder lacks a known reason. This sample gives about 64,000 clones in total; about 72% of them show up just once. In total, the top ten clones hold about 9% of the sample. Specimen: peripheral blood, collected from a patient treated with radiotherapy plus ipilimumab. The receptor source for this set is a human donor with non-small cell lung cancer whose response to radiotherapy plus ipilimumab could not be evaluated.

The V gene is TRBV5-1, the J gene TRBJ2-1; weak D call: TRBD1 (6 bases). CDR3 length: 16 residues. Germline values: CDR1 SGHRS, CDR2 YFSETQ. Trimming pared 1 base from V and 4 bases from J, leaving 15 bases between. The CDR3 loop is CASSLTGTGFYNEQFF. The CDR3 nucleotides read TGCGCCAGCAGCTTGACAGGGACCGGCTTTTACAATGAGCAGTTCTTC.

This clone was detected only a few times. The CDR3 loop reads CASSYSTESYEQYF. The CDR3 coding sequence is TGTGCCAGCAGTTACTCTACAGAGTCCTACGAGCAGTACTTC. The J gene is TRBJ2-7, the V gene TRBV6-5; D not certain. The CDR3 has 14 amino acids. V was shortened by 0 bases and J by 1 base, with 7 bases between the two germline ends. From germline, CDR1 is MNHEY and CDR2 SVGAGI.

This chain links TRBV5-4 with TRBJ2-3; tentative D call: TRBD1 (7 bases). The CDR3 extends over 15 amino acids. V was trimmed by 5 bases and J by 3 bases, leaving 16 bases between them. The germline CDR1 and CDR2 sequences are SGHNT and YYREEE (reference sequence). In DNA, the CDR3 is TGTGCCAGCAGACTGTTGACAGGGACTACAGATACGCAGTATTTT. Translating gives CASRLLTGTTDTQYF.

This chain connects TRBV7-3 to TRBJ1-1; a possible D gene is TRBD1 (6 bases). Germline CDR1 and CDR2: SGHTA and FQGTGA. The CDR3 extends over 13 amino acids. The V gene lost 5 bases and the J gene lost 2 bases, with 9 bases spanning the gap. This chain's CDR3 is CASSPDSNTEAFF. The CDR3 DNA is TGTGCCAGCAGCCCGGACAGTAACACTGAAGCTTTCTTT.

The chain employs TRBV2 and TRBJ2-7, with 13 bases matching TRBD2. This CDR3 has 14 amino acids. V lost 6 bases, J lost 2 bases, and 1 base stayed unmatched. Germline loops: CDR1 SNHLY, CDR2 FYNNEI. CDR3: CASRGTSGTYEQYF. CDR3 DNA sequence: TGTGCCAGCAGGGGGACTAGCGGGACCTACGAGCAGTACTTC.

This chain joins TRBV27 and TRBJ2-7, with a possible D match to TRBD1 (5 bases). CDR3 length: 13 residues. Germline V lookup: CDR1 MNHEY, CDR2 SMNVEV (reference sequence). Trimming cost V 6 bases and J 2 bases, with 11 bases left between them. The CDR3 coding sequence is TGTGCCAGCAGCCGACAGCGAACCTACGAGCAGTACTTC. Amino acid sequence: CASSRQRTYEQYF.

This clone was seen a handful of times. The V and J genes are TRBV19 and TRBJ1-4; TRBD1 is a possible D gene (6 bases). The CDR3 is 15 amino acids. Trimming pared 3 bases from V and 8 bases from J, leaving 16 bases between. CDR1 and CDR2 from the germline V gene are LNHDA and SQIVND (reference sequence). The CDR3 loop is CASSMRTAPGEKLFF. The CDR3 nucleotides are TGTGCCAGTAGTATGCGGACAGCCCCGGGGGAAAAACTGTTTTTT.

This clone has just one count. This chain uses TRBV9 with TRBJ1-1; 8 bases agree with TRBD1. The germline V gene has CDR1 SGDLS and CDR2 YYNGEE. The CDR3 contains 15 residues. Trimming at V came to 5 bases and at J to 7 bases, leaving 13 bases not matched to a gene. Here the CDR3 DNA reads TGTGCCAGCAGGGCTCCGACAGGGGCGCACTATGAAGCTTTCTTT. Its translation is CASRAPTGAHYEAFF.

The chain joins TRBV28 to TRBJ2-5, with 7 bases matching TRBD2. V trimming: 3 bases; J trimming: 0 bases; junction bases outside the gene matches: 7. The CDR3 totals 16 residues. The germline V gene encodes CDR1 MDHEN and CDR2 SYDVKM. The CDR3: CASSFPRGRNQETQYF. CDR3 nucleotides: TGTGCCAGCAGTTTCCCGCGGGGGAGGAACCAAGAGACCCAGTACTTC.

V gene TRBV27 combines with J gene TRBJ1-3; 8 positions match TRBD1. CDR1 is MNHEY, CDR2 SMNVEV, per germline (reference sequence). With 5 bases clipped from V and 0 bases from J, the junction kept 6 bases outside the gene matches. This CDR3 has 16 amino acids. The CDR3 DNA sequence: TGTGCCAGCAGTCCCAGACAGGGGCGCTCTGGAAACACCATATATTTT. Its translation: CASSPRQGRSGNTIYF.

The genes are TRBV7-6 and TRBJ2-1, with D maybe TRBD2 (6 bases). The CDR3 consists of 17 residues. The germline V and J ends were trimmed by 3 bases and 9 bases, with 24 bases remaining between them. The germline gives CDR1 SGHVS, CDR2 FNYEAQ. CDR3 sequence (DNA): TGTGCCAGCAGCTTTGTCGCTTGGGCAAGGGGAGGCGGTGAGCAGTTCTTC. This translates into CASSFVAWARGGGEQFF.

J is TRBJ1-2 and V is TRBV11-2, with 10 bases that match TRBD1. Germline trimming cut 0 bases from V and 1 base from J; bases unmatched to any gene: 2. The CDR3 is 16 amino acids. CDR1 is SGHAT, CDR2 FQNNGV, per germline. The CDR3 spells CASSLDRDRGNYGYTF. Here the CDR3 DNA reads TGTGCCAGCAGCTTAGATCGGGACAGGGGTAACTATGGCTACACCTTC.

The rearrangement links TRBV5-1 to TRBJ1-1, with 7 bases that match TRBD1. Germline V lookup: CDR1 SGHRS, CDR2 YFSETQ. This CDR3 is 14 amino acids long. V shed 2 bases, J shed 1 base, and the junction held 2 bases outside the gene matches. The chain's CDR3 is CASSLGTANTEAFF. The CDR3 DNA reads TGCGCCAGCAGCTTAGGGACAGCGAACACTGAAGCTTTCTTT.

The gene calls are TRBV9 and TRBJ2-5; 8 nucleotides match TRBD2. The V segment lost 1 base and the J segment 11 bases; nucleotides outside the gene matches: 13. The CDR3 length is 15 residues. CDR1 is SGDLS, CDR2 YYNGEE, per germline. The CDR3 DNA sequence: TGTGCCAGCAGCGTAACCCCTAGCGGGTATGGTGAGCAGTACTTC. Translation: CASSVTPSGYGEQYF.

CDR3 amino acids: CASSSSGGPGNEQFF. CDR3 bases: TGTGCCAGCAGCTCTAGCGGGGGGCCGGGTAATGAGCAGTTCTTC. The chain recombines TRBV7-3 with TRBJ2-1, with TRBD2 identical over 11 bases. There are 15 residues in the CDR3. The germline V gene encodes CDR1 SGHTA and CDR2 FQGTGA. The V gene end was trimmed by 4 bases and the J gene end by 7 bases; junction bases not matched to a gene: 6.

This clone was recorded once. The rearrangement links TRBV15 to TRBJ2-5; 10 bases line up with TRBD2. V was clipped by 3 bases and J by 5 bases; unmatched bases: 18. CDR1 and CDR2 (germline): LNHNV, YYDKDF (reference sequence). CDR3 length equals 19 residues. As DNA, the CDR3 is TGTGCCACCAGCAGGGGGCTAGCGGGAGTTGGAGCGTTGGGGGAGACCCAGTACTTC. Amino acids: CATSRGLAGVGALGETQYF.

The gene calls are TRBV6-1 and TRBJ2-7; a weak D match, TRBD1 (6 bases). The CDR3 has 12 amino acids. Trimming cost V 6 bases and J 2 bases, with 8 bases left between them. The germline V gene encodes CDR1 MNHNS and CDR2 SASEGT. CDR3 loop: CASRQGAYEQYF. The CDR3 DNA reads as TGTGCCAGCAGACAGGGTGCCTACGAGCAGTACTTC.

This clone was picked up one time. The chain employs TRBV11-2 and TRBJ1-2; D gene ambiguous. The V end was cut by 5 bases, the J end by 1 base, with 11 bases between. The germline CDR1 and CDR2 sequences are SGHAT and FQNNGV. The CDR3 totals 14 residues. In nucleotides, the CDR3 is TGTGCCAGCAGCCCCTCCGGAGGTAACTATGGCTACACCTTC. Its translation is CASSPSGGNYGYTF. The full variable domain, with the rest looked up from reference TRBV11-2 and TRBJ1-2, is EAGVAQSPRYKIIEKRQSVAFWCNPISGHATLYWYQQILGQGPKLLIQFQNNGVVDDSQLPKDRFSAERLKGVDSTLKIQPAKLEDSAVYLCASSPSGGNYGYTFGSGTRLTVV.